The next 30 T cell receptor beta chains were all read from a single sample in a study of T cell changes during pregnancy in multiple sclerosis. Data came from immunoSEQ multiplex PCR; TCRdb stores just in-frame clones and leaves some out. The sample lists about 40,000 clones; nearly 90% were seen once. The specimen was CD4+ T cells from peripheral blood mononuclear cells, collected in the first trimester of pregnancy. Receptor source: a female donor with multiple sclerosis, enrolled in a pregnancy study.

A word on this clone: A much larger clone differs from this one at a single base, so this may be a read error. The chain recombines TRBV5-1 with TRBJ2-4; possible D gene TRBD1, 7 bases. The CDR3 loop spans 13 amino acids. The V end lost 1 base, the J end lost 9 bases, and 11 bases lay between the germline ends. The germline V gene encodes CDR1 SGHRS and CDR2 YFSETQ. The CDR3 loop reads CASSLRQGGIQYF. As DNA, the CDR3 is TGCGCCAGCAGCTTGAGACAGGGAGGCATTCAGTACTTC. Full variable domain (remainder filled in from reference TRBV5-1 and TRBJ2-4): KAGVTQTPRYLIKTRGQQVTLSCSPISGHRSVSWYQQTPGQGLQFLFEYFSETQRNKGNFPGRFSGRQFSNSRSEMNVSTLELGDSALYLCASSLRQGGIQYFGAGTRLSVL.

CDR3 amino acids: CASSYWGQGAAGELFF. The CDR3 nucleotides are TGTGCCAGCAGTTACTGGGGACAGGGGGCGGCCGGGGAGCTGTTTTTT. The V gene is TRBV6-5, the J gene TRBJ2-2, with TRBD1 matching 12 bases. The ends lost 1 base at V and 6 bases at J; junction bases unmatched: 3. Germline loops: CDR1 MNHEY, CDR2 SVGAGI. The CDR3 contains 16 residues.

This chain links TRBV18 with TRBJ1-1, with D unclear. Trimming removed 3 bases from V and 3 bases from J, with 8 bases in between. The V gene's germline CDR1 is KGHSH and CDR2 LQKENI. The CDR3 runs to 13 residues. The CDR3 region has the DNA TGTGCCAGCTCACCGATAGAGGACACTGAAGCTTTCTTT. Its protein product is CASSPIEDTEAFF.

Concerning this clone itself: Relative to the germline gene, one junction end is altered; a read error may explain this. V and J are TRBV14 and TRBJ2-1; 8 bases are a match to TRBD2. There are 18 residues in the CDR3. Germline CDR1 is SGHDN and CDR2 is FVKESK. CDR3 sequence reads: CASSQDSPTSGSNNEQFF. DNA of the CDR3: TGTGCCAGCAGCCAAGATTCGCCCACTAGCGGCTCCAACAATGAGCAGTTCTTC.

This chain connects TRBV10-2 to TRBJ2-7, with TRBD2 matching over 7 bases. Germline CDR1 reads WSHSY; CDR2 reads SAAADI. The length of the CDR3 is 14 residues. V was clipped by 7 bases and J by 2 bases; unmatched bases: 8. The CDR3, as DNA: TGCGCCAGCAAAGGGCGGGAGCTAGCCTACGAGCAGTACTTC. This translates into CASKGRELAYEQYF.

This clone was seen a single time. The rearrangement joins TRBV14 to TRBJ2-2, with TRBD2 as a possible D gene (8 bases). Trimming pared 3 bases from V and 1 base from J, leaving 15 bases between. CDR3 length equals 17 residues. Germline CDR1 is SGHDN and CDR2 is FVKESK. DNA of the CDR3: TGTGCCAGCAGCCACCGGGAGGGGGCTATGAACACCGGGGAGCTGTTTTTT. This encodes CASSHREGAMNTGELFF.

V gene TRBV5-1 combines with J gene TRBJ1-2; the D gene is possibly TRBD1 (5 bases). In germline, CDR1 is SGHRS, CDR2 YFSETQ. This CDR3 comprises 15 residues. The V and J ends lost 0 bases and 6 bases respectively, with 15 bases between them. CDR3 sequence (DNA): TGCGCCAGCAGCTTGGGGGGGGTAAGGGACGATGGCTACACCTTC. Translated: CASSLGGVRDDGYTF.

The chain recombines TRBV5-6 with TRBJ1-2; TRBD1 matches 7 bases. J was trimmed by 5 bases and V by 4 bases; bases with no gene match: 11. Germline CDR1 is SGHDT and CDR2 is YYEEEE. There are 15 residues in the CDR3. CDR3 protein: CASSVTGTEEYGYTF. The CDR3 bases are TGTGCCAGCAGCGTTACCGGGACAGAGGAGTATGGCTACACCTTC.

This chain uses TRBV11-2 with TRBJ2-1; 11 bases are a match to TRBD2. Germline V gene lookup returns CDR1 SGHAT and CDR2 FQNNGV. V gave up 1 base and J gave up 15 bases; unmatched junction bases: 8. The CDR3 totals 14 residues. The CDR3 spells CASSLVAGGPEWFF. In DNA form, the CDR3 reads TGTGCCAGCAGCTTAGTAGCGGGAGGGCCGGAATGGTTCTTC.

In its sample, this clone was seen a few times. The CDR3: CASSIRGNYNEQFF. In nucleotides, the CDR3 is TGTGCCAGTAGTATAAGAGGGAACTACAATGAGCAGTTCTTC. The chain combines TRBV19 with TRBJ2-1; a weak D match, TRBD2 (5 bases). The ends were cut back, 2 bases at V and 3 bases at J, with 8 bases in the middle. This CDR3 comprises 14 residues. Germline loops: CDR1 LNHDA, CDR2 SQIVND (reference sequence). Complete variable domain (other parts from reference TRBV19 and TRBJ2-1): DGGITQSPKYLFRKEGQNVTLSCEQNLNHDAMYWYRQDPGQGLRLIYYSQIVNDFQKGDIAEGYSVSREKKESFPLTVTSAQKNPTAFYLCASSIRGNYNEQFFGPGTRLTVL.

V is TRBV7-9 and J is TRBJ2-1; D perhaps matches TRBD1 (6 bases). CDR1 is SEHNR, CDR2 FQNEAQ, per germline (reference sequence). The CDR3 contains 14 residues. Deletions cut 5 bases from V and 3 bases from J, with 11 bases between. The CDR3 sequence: CASSLRDNYNEQFF. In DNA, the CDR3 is TGTGCCAGCAGCCTCCGGGACAACTACAATGAGCAGTTCTTC.

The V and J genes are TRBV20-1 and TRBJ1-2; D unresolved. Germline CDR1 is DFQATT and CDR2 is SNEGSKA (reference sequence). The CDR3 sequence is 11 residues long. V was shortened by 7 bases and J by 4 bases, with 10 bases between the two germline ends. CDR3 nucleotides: TGCAGTGGAGTCACCGTCTATGGCTACACCTTC. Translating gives CSGVTVYGYTF.

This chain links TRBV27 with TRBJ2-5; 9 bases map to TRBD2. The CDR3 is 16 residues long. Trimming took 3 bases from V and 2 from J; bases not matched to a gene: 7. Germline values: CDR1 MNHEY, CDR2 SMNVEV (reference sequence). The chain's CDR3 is CASSLAGGTDQETQYF. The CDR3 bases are TGTGCCAGCAGTTTGGCGGGGGGGACCGATCAAGAGACCCAGTACTTC.

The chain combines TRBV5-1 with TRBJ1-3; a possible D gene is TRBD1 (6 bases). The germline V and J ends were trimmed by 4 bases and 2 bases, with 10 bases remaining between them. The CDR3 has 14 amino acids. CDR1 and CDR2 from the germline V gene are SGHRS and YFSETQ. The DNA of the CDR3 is TGCGCCAGCAGCGAAGGGACAACTGGAAACACCATATATTTT. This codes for CASSEGTTGNTIYF.

The CDR3 sequence is CASSRASGGNTGELFF. For the CDR3, the DNA is TGTGCCAGCTCGCGAGCTAGCGGGGGAAACACCGGGGAGCTGTTTTTT. The J gene is TRBJ2-2, the V gene TRBV18; 10 nucleotides agree with TRBD2. V shed 6 bases, J shed 2 bases, and the junction held 6 bases outside the gene matches. Germline lookup yields CDR1 KGHSH and CDR2 LQKENI. This CDR3 contains 16 residues.

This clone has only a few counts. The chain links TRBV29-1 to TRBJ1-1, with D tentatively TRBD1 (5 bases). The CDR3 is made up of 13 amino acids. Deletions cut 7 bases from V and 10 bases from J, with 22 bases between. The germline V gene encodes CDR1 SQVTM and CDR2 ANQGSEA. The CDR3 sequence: CSGRLGGRNRAFF. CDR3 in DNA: TGCAGCGGGAGGTTGGGGGGAAGGAATCGAGCTTTCTTT.

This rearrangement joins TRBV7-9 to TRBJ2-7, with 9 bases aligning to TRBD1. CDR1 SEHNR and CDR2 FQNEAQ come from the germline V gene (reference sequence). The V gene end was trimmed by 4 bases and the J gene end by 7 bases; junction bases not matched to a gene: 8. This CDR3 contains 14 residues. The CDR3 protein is CASSSGQGPFEQYF. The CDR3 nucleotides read TGTGCCAGCAGCTCGGGACAGGGCCCCTTTGAGCAGTACTTC.

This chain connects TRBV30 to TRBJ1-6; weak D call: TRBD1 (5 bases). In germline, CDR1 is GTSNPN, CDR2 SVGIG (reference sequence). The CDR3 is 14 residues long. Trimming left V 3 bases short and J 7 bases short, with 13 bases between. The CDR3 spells CAWSLQVANSPLHF. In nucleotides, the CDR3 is TGTGCCTGGAGCCTACAGGTCGCAAATTCACCCCTCCACTTT.

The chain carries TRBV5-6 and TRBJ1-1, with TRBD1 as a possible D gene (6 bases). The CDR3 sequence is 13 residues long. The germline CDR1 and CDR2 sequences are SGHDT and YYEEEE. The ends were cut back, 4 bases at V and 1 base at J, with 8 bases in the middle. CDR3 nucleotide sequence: TGTGCCAGCAGCGAGACAGGGAACACTGAAGCTTTCTTT. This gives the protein CASSETGNTEAFF.

This CDR3 reads CASSMGDSYEQYF. CDR3 DNA: TGTGCCAGTAGTATGGGGGACAGCTACGAGCAGTACTTC. The genes are TRBV19 and TRBJ2-7; 7 nucleotides agree with TRBD1. CDR3 length: 13 residues. V gave up 3 bases and J gave up 3 bases; unmatched junction bases: 2. Germline-derived CDR1 and CDR2 are LNHDA and SQIVND (reference sequence).

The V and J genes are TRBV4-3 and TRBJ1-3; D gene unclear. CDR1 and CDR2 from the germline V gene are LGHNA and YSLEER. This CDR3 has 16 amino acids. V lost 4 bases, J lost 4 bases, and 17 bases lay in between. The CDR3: CASSRVEVGGGNTIYF. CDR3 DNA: TGCGCCAGCAGCCGTGTGGAAGTAGGAGGGGGAAACACCATATATTTT.

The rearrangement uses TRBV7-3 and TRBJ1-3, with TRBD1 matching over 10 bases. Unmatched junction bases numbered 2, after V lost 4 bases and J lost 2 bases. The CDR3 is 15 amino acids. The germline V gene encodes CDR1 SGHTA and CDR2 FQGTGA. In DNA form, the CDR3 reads TGTGCCAGCAGCTCGGGACAGGGGACTGGAAACACCATATATTTT. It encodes CASSSGQGTGNTIYF.

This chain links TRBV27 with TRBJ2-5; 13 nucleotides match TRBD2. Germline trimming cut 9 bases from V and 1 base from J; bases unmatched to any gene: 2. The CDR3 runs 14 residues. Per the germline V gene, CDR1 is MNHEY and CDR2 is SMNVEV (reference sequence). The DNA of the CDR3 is TGTGCCAGTGGGACTAGCGGGGCCCAAGAGACCCAGTACTTC. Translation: CASGTSGAQETQYF.

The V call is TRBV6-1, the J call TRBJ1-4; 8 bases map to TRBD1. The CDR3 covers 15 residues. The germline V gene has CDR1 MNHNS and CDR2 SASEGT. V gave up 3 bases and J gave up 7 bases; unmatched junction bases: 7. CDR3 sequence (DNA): TGTGCCAGCAGTGATTATAACAGGGGGAGTGAAAAACTGTTTTTT. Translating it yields CASSDYNRGSEKLFF.

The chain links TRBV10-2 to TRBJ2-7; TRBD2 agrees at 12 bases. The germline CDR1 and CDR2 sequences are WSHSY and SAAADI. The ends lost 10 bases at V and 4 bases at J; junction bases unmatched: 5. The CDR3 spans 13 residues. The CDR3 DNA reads TGCGCCACCCGACTAGCGGGAGCATACGAGCAGTACTTC. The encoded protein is CATRLAGAYEQYF.

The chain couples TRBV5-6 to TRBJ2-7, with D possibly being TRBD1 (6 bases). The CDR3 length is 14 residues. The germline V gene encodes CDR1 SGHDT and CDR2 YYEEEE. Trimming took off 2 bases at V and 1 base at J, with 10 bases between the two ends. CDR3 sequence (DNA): TGTGCCAGCAGCTTCTTAGACAGGTCCTACGAGCAGTACTTC. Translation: CASSFLDRSYEQYF.

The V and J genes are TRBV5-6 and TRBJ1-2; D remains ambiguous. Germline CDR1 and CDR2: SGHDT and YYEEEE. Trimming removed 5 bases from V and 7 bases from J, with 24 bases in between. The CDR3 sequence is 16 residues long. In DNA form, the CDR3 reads TGTGCCAGCAGAGGTGAATTGCTTCGTCGTGGGAGTGGCTACACCTTC. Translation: CASRGELLRRGSGYTF.

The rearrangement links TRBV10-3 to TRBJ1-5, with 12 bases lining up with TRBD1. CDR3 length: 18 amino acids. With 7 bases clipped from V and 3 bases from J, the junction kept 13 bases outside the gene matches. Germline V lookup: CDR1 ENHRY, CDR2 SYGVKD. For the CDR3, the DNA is TGTGCCATCACCGAACTCTACCGGGACAGGGGGCCCAATCAGCCCCAGCATTTT. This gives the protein CAITELYRDRGPNQPQHF.

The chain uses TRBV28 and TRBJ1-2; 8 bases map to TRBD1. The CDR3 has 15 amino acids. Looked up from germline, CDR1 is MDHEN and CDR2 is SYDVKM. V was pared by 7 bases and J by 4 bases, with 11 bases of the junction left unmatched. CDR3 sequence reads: CASNQGQGGFYGYTF. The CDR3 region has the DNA TGTGCCAGCAACCAAGGACAGGGAGGTTTCTATGGCTACACCTTC.

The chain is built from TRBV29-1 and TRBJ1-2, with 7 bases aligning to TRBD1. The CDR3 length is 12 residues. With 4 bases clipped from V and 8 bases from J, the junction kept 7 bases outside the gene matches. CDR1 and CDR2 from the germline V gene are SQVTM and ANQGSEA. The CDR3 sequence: CSVAGTAEGYTF. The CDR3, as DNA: TGCAGCGTTGCCGGGACAGCTGAAGGCTACACCTTC. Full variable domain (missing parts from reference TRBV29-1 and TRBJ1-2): SAVISQKPSRDICQRGTSLTIQCQVDSQVTMMFWYRQQPGQSLTLIATANQGSEATYESGFVIDKFPISRPNLTFSTLTVSNMSPEDSSIYLCSVAGTAEGYTFGSGTRLTVV.